This T cell receptor beta chain was captured by sequencing in a study of CD8 T cells in Susac syndrome. Sequencing targeted TCR beta in blood CD8+ and CD4+ T cells. Each multiple sclerosis control was a treatment-naive patient with relapsing-remitting disease that was either stable or active. FACS was used to enrich TEMRA cells, whereas the CD8+ and CD4+ T cells were obtained by negative isolation. This clonotype was picked up a small number of times. V dropped 2 bases and J dropped 0; count of bases not matched to a gene: 9. This CDR3 has 17 amino acids. Germline loops: CDR1 MNHEY, CDR2 SVGEGT. RNA in amounts of about 0.45 to 1 ug was reverse transcribed with random hexamers. The immunoSEQ assay covered 54 Vbeta and 13 Jbeta segments for CDR3. TCRdb ran MiXCR on the immunoSEQ multiplex PCR reads and lists one entry per CDR3 protein. The table shows about 400,000 distinct CDR3 sequences, with around 85% occurring only once.

The sample was CD8+ T cells from PBMCs. The source of this sequence is a human donor with multiple sclerosis. The chain has TRBV6-2 or TRBV6-3 and TRBJ1-2, with 7 bases that match TRBD1. The CDR3 region is CASSYLSRQGPNYGYTF. The CDR3 DNA reads as TGTGCCAGCAGTTACCTCTCCCGACAGGGACCTAACTATGGCTACACCTTC.